This record covers a single T cell receptor beta chain. Its target is not known. This sample is drawn from a study of post-analysis software for immune sequencing data. Study-level points and caveats: Roughly five TRBV segments were more frequent in patients than controls; TRBV5-6, TRBV5-1 and TRBV20-1 belonged to this group.

Incorporated into the TCR beta cDNA libraries were unique molecular identifiers, which served to reduce PCR and sequencing biases. TCRdb processed the PCR reads anew with MiXCR; each CDR3 protein has one entry. The sample lists about 770,000 distinct CDR3 sequences, 46% occurring once. Germline assignment: CDR1 SGHTA and CDR2 FQGNSA. Trimming removed 3 bases from V and 7 bases from J; junction bases left unmatched: 12. This CDR3 region has 16 residues. The chain recombines TRBV7-2 with TRBJ2-1; 7 bases map to TRBD2. The sample was blood. This clonotype originated in a girl aged 5-17 years with multiple sclerosis. The CDR3 reads CASSFRFGGSLNEQFF. The CDR3 bases are TGTGCCAGCAGCTTCCGTTTCGGCGGGAGTTTAAATGAGCAGTTCTTC.